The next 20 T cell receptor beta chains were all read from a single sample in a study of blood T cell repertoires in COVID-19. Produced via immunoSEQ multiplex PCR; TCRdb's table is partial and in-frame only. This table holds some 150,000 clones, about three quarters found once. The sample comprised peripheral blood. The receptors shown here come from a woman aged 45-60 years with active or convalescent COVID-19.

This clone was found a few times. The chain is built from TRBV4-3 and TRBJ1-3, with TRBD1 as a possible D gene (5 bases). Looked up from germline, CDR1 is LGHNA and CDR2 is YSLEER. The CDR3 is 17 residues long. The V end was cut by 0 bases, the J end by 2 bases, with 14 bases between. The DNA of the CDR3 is TGCGCCAGCAGCCAAGATGTAGCGGGGACGGCTGGAAACACCATATATTTT. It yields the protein CASSQDVAGTAGNTIYF.

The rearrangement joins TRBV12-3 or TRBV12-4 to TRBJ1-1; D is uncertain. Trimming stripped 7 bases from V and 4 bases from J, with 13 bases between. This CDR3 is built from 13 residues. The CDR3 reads CASTPSGSTEAFF. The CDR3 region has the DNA TGTGCCAGCACCCCTTCCGGGTCCACTGAAGCTTTCTTT.

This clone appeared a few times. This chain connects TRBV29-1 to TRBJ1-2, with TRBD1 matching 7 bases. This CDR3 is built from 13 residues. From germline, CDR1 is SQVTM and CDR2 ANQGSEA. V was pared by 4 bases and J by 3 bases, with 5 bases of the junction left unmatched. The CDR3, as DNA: TGCAGCGTTGCCCAGGGGGAGGACTATGGCTACACCTTC. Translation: CSVAQGEDYGYTF. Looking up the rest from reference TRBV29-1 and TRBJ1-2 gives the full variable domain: SAVISQKPSRDICQRGTSLTIQCQVDSQVTMMFWYRQQPGQSLTLIATANQGSEATYESGFVIDKFPISRPNLTFSTLTVSNMSPEDSSIYLCSVAQGEDYGYTFGSGTRLTVV.

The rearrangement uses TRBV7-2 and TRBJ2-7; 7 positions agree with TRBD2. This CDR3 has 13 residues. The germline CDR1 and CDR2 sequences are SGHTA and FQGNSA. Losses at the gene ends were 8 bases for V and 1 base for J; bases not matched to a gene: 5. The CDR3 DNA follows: TGTGCCAGCGAGCGAGCGGGATCCTACGAGCAGTACTTC. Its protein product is CASERAGSYEQYF. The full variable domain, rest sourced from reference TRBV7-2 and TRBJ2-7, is GAGVSQSPSNKVTEKGKDVELRCDPISGHTALYWYRQSLGQGLEFLIYFQGNSAPDKSGLPSDRFSAERTGGSVSTLTIQRTQQEDSAVYLCASERAGSYEQYFGPGTRLTVT.

The CDR3, as DNA: TGCGCCAGCAGCTTCACCTCGACAGGGGACGAAGAGACCCAGTACTTC. Its protein is CASSFTSTGDEETQYF. This chain links TRBV5-1 with TRBJ2-5, with 8 bases matching TRBD1. The CDR3 has 16 residues. J was trimmed by 3 bases and V by 2 bases; bases with no gene match: 9. Germline V gene lookup returns CDR1 SGHRS and CDR2 YFSETQ.

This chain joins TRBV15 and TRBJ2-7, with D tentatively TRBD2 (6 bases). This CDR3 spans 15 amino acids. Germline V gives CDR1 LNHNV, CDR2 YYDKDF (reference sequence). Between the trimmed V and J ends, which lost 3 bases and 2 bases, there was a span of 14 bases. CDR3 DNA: TGTGCCACCAGCAGTTCCGGGACTGCCCCCTACGAGCAGTACTTC. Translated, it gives CATSSSGTAPYEQYF.

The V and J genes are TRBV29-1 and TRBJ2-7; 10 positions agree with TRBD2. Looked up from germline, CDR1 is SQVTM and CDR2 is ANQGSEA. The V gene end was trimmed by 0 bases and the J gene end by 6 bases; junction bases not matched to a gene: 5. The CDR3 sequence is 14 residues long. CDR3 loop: CSVEDLAGGGEQYF. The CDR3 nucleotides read TGCAGCGTTGAAGATTTAGCGGGAGGCGGCGAGCAGTACTTC.

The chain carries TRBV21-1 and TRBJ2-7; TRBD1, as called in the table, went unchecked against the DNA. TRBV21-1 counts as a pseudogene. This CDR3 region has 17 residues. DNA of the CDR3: TGTGCCAGCAGCCCTCACATTCCGACAGGGGGCTTCTACGAGCAGTACTTC. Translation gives CASSPHIPTGGFYEQYF.

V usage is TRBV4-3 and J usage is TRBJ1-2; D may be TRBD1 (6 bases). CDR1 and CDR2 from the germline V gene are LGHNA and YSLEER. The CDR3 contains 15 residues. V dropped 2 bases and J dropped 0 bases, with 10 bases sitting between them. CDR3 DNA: TGCGCCAGCAGCCAATGGGGGACATCTAACTATGGCTACACCTTC. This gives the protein CASSQWGTSNYGYTF.

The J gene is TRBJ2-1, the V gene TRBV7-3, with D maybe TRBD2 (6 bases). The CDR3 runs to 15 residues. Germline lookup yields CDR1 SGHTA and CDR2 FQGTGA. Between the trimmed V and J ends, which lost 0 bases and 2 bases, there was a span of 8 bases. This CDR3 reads CASSLTRGTYNEQFF. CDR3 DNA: TGTGCCAGCAGCTTAACGCGGGGAACCTACAATGAGCAGTTCTTC.

CDR3 loop: CASSSGQGPYEQYF. Written as DNA, the CDR3 is TGTGCCAGCAGCTCGGGACAGGGCCCCTACGAGCAGTACTTC. This rearrangement joins TRBV27 to TRBJ2-7; 9 bases line up with TRBD1. V shed 6 bases, J shed 2 bases, and the junction held 5 bases outside the gene matches. This CDR3 comprises 14 residues. The germline gives CDR1 MNHEY, CDR2 SMNVEV (reference sequence).

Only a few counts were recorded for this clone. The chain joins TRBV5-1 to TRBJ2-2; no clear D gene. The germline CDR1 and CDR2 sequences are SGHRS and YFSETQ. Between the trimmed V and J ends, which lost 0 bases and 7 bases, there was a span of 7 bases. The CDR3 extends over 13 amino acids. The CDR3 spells CASSLAEFGELFF. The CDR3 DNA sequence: TGCGCCAGCAGCTTGGCCGAGTTCGGGGAGCTGTTTTTT.

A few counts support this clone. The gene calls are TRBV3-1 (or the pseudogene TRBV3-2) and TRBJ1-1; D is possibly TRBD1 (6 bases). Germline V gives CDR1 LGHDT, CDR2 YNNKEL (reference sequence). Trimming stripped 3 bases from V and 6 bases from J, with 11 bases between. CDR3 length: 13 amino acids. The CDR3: CASSHGRGPEAFF. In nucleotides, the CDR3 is TGTGCCAGCAGCCATGGCAGGGGCCCTGAAGCTTTCTTT.

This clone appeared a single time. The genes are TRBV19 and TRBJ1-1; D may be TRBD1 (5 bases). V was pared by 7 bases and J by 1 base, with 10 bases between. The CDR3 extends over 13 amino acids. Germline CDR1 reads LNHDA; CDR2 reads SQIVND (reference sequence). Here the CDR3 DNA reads TGTGCCAGTAAGGAGGGGAAGAACACTGAAGCTTTCTTT. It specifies CASKEGKNTEAFF.

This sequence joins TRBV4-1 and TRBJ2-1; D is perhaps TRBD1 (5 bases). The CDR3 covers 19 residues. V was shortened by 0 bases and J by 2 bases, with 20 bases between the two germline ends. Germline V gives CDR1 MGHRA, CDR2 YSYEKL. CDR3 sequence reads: CASSQDPPTQGPTYNEQFF. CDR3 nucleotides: TGCGCCAGCAGCCAAGATCCCCCAACCCAGGGTCCTACCTACAATGAGCAGTTCTTC.

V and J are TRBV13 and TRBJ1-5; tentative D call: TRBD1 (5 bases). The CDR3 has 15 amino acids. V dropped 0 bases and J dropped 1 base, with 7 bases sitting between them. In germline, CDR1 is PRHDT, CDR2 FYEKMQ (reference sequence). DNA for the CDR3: TGTGCCAGCAGCTTAGGCGGGGGGAGCAATCAGCCCCAGCATTTT. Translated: CASSLGGGSNQPQHF.

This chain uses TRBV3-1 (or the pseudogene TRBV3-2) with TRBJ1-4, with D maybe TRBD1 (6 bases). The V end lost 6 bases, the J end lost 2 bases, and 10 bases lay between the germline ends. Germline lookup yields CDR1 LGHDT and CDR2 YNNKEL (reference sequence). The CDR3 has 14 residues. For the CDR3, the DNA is TGTGCCAGCAGTCAGGGGCTTACTAATGAAAAACTGTTTTTT. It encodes CASSQGLTNEKLFF.

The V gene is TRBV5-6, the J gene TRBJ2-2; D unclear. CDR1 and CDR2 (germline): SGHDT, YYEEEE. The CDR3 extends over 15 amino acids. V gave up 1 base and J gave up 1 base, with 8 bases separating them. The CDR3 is CASSLNRRNTGELFF. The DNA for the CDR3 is TGTGCCAGCAGCTTGAACAGAAGGAACACCGGGGAGCTGTTTTTT.

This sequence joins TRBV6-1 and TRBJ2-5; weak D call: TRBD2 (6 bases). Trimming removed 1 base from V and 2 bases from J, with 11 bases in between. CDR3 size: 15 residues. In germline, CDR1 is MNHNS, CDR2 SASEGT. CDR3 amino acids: CASSEDPSVQETQYF. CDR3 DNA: TGTGCCAGCAGTGAAGACCCTAGCGTGCAAGAGACCCAGTACTTC.

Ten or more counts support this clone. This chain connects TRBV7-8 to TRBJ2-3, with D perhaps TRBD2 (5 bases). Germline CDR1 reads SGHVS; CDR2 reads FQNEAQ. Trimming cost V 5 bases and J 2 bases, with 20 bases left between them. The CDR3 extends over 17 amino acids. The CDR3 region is CASSLGRRGSHTDTQYF. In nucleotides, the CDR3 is TGTGCCAGCAGCCTAGGGAGACGGGGATCACACACAGATACGCAGTATTTT.